These 17 T cell receptor beta chains were all obtained from the same sample, sequenced in a study of blood T cell repertoires in COVID-19. Clones were read by immunoSEQ multiplex PCR, and TCRdb kept only the in-frame ones, dropping some. The sample records roughly 220,000 clones, about 87% being singletons. The sequenced material came from PBMCs or T cells enriched from blood (not recorded which). Source of these receptors: a woman aged 25 to 39 who had recovered from COVID-19.

The chain has TRBV7-3 and TRBJ2-2, with 8 bases lining up with TRBD2. V was pared by 0 bases and J by 4 bases, with 7 bases of the junction left unmatched. The CDR3 has 17 residues. Germline CDR1 is SGHTA and CDR2 is FQGTGA. In DNA, the CDR3 is TGTGCCAGCAGCTTAACGAGGGAGCGGGGGACCACCGGGGAGCTGTTTTTT. Encoded protein: CASSLTRERGTTGELFF.

The chain couples TRBV11-3 to TRBJ2-3, with a tentative D call TRBD2 (5 bases). The CDR3 covers 14 residues. Germline CDR1 is SGHNT and CDR2 is YENEEA. V lost 1 base, J lost 6 bases, and 11 bases lay in between. The CDR3 loop reads CASSLVSSSDTQYF. CDR3 coding DNA: TGTGCCAGCAGCTTAGTGTCTAGCTCGGATACGCAGTATTTT.

The chain uses TRBV21-1 and TRBJ2-1; TRBD2 is the table's D call, not checked against the DNA. TRBV21-1 is termed a pseudogene. The CDR3 has 11 amino acids. CDR3 sequence (DNA): TGTGCCAGGGGAGGATACAATGAGCAGTTCTTC. Encoded protein: CARGGYNEQFF.

The chain employs TRBV19 and TRBJ1-3, with D unresolved. The ends were cut back, 3 bases at V and 0 bases at J, with 9 bases in the middle. The CDR3 loop spans 15 amino acids. Per the germline V gene, CDR1 is LNHDA and CDR2 is SQIVND (reference sequence). The CDR3 sequence: CASSMFGSSGNTIYF. The CDR3 DNA reads TGTGCCAGTAGTATGTTCGGGAGCTCTGGAAACACCATATATTTT.

The chain is built from TRBV6-1 and TRBJ2-5; 11 nucleotides match TRBD2. With V trimmed by 3 bases and J by 5 bases, 2 bases remained unmatched. This CDR3 has 14 residues. Germline CDR1 and CDR2: MNHNS and SASEGT. For the CDR3, the DNA is TGTGCCAGCAGTGATAGCGGGGGGGTGGAGACCCAGTACTTC. Translation: CASSDSGGVETQYF.

The chain uses TRBV3-1 (or the pseudogene TRBV3-2) and TRBJ1-1; 7 nucleotides agree with TRBD1. Per the germline V gene, CDR1 is LGHDT and CDR2 is YNNKEL (reference sequence). V lost 5 bases and J lost 0; bases outside the gene matches: 6. The CDR3 spans 15 residues. CDR3 DNA: TGTGCCAGCAGCGTAAACAGGGGACTGAACACTGAAGCTTTCTTT. It specifies CASSVNRGLNTEAFF.

V usage is TRBV6-2 or TRBV6-3 and J usage is TRBJ2-2; possible D gene TRBD1, 6 bases. V gave up 4 bases and J gave up 7 bases, with 16 bases separating them. Germline assignment: CDR1 MNHEY and CDR2 SVGEGT. The CDR3 has 15 residues. The CDR3 is CASSLYPRGDGELFF. The CDR3 bases are TGTGCCAGCAGTTTATATCCCAGGGGAGACGGGGAGCTGTTTTTT.

The rearrangement links TRBV7-2 to TRBJ2-6; D possibly corresponds to TRBD2 (6 bases). The CDR3 is made up of 15 amino acids. Germline V CDR1 and CDR2: SGHTA, FQGNSA. The germline V and J ends were trimmed by 1 base and 4 bases, with 8 bases remaining between them. In DNA form, the CDR3 reads TGTGCCAGCAGCTTAGGCGGGGTCGGGGCCAACGTCCTGACTTTC. This sequence encodes CASSLGGVGANVLTF.

The gene calls are TRBV28 and TRBJ1-2; TRBD1 agrees at 8 bases. Trimming took 1 base from V and 8 from J; bases not matched to a gene: 9. Germline lookup yields CDR1 MDHEN and CDR2 SYDVKM. The CDR3 covers 15 residues. As DNA, the CDR3 is TGTGCCAGCAGTTTATTATTTTCCAGGGGGCGAGGCTACACCTTC. Its protein product is CASSLLFSRGRGYTF.

The V call is TRBV11-2, the J call TRBJ2-1; TRBD2 aligns across 7 bases. This CDR3 is built from 15 residues. V was pared by 2 bases and J by 2 bases, with 3 bases of the junction left unmatched. Germline values: CDR1 SGHAT, CDR2 FQNNGV. This chain's CDR3 is CASSLTGGTYNEQFF. The CDR3 nucleotides are TGTGCCAGCAGCTTAACCGGGGGGACCTACAATGAGCAGTTCTTC.

This clone was found once. J is TRBJ1-4 and V is TRBV15; 7 bases map to TRBD1. There are 15 residues in the CDR3. Germline CDR1 LNHNV, CDR2 YYDKDF (reference sequence). J lost 5 bases, V lost 9 bases, and 12 bases had no gene match. CDR3: CATRQGETANEKLFF. The CDR3 DNA reads as TGTGCCACGCGCCAGGGGGAAACGGCCAATGAAAAACTGTTTTTT.

As DNA, the CDR3 is TGTGCCAGCAGCCTACAGGGCACCATATATTTT. The encoded protein is CASSLQGTIYF. The chain links TRBV12-3 or TRBV12-4 to TRBJ1-3; D is perhaps TRBD1 (6 bases). V lost 6 bases and J lost 9, with 9 bases in between. The CDR3 contains 11 residues.

This rearrangement joins TRBV12-3 or TRBV12-4 to TRBJ1-5; TRBD1 is a possible D gene (5 bases). The CDR3 runs to 13 residues. V was pared by 6 bases and J by 2 bases, with 8 bases between. In DNA, the CDR3 is TGTGCCAGCAGCATAGGGGGCAATCAGCCCCAGCATTTT. Protein sequence: CASSIGGNQPQHF.

This clone occurred once. V gene TRBV28 combines with J gene TRBJ2-3, with 12 bases fitting TRBD2. This CDR3 is built from 20 residues. From germline, CDR1 is MDHEN and CDR2 SYDVKM. The V and J ends lost 7 bases and 2 bases, in that order; junction bases with no gene match: 19. Here the CDR3 reads CASTPPTSGGRRSLTDTQYF. The CDR3, as DNA: TGTGCCAGCACCCCCCCGACTAGCGGGGGCCGACGATCACTCACAGATACGCAGTATTTT.

The J gene is TRBJ1-5, the V gene TRBV19; possible D gene TRBD1, 5 bases. V lost 6 bases to trimming and J lost 0 bases, with 15 bases between them. The CDR3 is 16 amino acids. Germline CDR1 LNHDA, CDR2 SQIVND (reference sequence). The CDR3 is CASSASPGLSNQPQHF. CDR3 coding DNA: TGTGCCAGTAGCGCATCCCCAGGGCTTAGCAATCAGCCCCAGCATTTT.

The chain recombines TRBV19 with TRBJ2-7; D is undetermined. Trimming left V 6 bases short and J 1 base short, with 19 bases between. CDR3 length: 16 residues. Germline CDR1 and CDR2: LNHDA and SQIVND (reference sequence). The CDR3: CASSADWAGPSYEQYF. The CDR3 bases are TGTGCCAGTAGCGCCGATTGGGCAGGCCCGTCCTACGAGCAGTACTTC.

This clone was counted ten times or more. The chain recombines TRBV6-4 with TRBJ1-5; D gene ambiguous. Trimming stripped 4 bases from V and 3 bases from J, with 7 bases between. The CDR3 is made up of 13 amino acids. The germline CDR1 and CDR2 sequences are MRHNA and SNTAGT. CDR3 amino acids: CASSVSDNQPQHF. The CDR3 bases are TGTGCCAGCAGTGTGTCAGACAATCAGCCCCAGCATTTT.